This TCR beta chain was identified in a study of blood T cell repertoires in COVID-19. Assay: immunoSEQ multiplex PCR; the TCRdb copy retains only in-frame clones and omits some. The sample consists of some 49,000 clones, just over 90% of them appearing once. Recruited during active infection, patients (from Seattle) were subsequently followed longitudinally. Germline V gene sequence: CDR1 LNHDA, CDR2 SQIVND (reference sequence). V lost 3 bases to trimming and J lost 2 bases; unmatched junction nucleotides: 11. The CDR3 loop spans 17 amino acids. This rearrangement joins TRBV19 to TRBJ2-3, with 7 bases aligning to TRBD2. The source material was peripheral blood. The TCR comes from a man between 60 and 75 years old with COVID-19, enrolled during active disease. The CDR3, as DNA: TGTGCCAGTAGTATGGGAGGGGCGGAGGCTCCCACAGATACGCAGTATTTT. This sequence encodes CASSMGGAEAPTDTQYF.